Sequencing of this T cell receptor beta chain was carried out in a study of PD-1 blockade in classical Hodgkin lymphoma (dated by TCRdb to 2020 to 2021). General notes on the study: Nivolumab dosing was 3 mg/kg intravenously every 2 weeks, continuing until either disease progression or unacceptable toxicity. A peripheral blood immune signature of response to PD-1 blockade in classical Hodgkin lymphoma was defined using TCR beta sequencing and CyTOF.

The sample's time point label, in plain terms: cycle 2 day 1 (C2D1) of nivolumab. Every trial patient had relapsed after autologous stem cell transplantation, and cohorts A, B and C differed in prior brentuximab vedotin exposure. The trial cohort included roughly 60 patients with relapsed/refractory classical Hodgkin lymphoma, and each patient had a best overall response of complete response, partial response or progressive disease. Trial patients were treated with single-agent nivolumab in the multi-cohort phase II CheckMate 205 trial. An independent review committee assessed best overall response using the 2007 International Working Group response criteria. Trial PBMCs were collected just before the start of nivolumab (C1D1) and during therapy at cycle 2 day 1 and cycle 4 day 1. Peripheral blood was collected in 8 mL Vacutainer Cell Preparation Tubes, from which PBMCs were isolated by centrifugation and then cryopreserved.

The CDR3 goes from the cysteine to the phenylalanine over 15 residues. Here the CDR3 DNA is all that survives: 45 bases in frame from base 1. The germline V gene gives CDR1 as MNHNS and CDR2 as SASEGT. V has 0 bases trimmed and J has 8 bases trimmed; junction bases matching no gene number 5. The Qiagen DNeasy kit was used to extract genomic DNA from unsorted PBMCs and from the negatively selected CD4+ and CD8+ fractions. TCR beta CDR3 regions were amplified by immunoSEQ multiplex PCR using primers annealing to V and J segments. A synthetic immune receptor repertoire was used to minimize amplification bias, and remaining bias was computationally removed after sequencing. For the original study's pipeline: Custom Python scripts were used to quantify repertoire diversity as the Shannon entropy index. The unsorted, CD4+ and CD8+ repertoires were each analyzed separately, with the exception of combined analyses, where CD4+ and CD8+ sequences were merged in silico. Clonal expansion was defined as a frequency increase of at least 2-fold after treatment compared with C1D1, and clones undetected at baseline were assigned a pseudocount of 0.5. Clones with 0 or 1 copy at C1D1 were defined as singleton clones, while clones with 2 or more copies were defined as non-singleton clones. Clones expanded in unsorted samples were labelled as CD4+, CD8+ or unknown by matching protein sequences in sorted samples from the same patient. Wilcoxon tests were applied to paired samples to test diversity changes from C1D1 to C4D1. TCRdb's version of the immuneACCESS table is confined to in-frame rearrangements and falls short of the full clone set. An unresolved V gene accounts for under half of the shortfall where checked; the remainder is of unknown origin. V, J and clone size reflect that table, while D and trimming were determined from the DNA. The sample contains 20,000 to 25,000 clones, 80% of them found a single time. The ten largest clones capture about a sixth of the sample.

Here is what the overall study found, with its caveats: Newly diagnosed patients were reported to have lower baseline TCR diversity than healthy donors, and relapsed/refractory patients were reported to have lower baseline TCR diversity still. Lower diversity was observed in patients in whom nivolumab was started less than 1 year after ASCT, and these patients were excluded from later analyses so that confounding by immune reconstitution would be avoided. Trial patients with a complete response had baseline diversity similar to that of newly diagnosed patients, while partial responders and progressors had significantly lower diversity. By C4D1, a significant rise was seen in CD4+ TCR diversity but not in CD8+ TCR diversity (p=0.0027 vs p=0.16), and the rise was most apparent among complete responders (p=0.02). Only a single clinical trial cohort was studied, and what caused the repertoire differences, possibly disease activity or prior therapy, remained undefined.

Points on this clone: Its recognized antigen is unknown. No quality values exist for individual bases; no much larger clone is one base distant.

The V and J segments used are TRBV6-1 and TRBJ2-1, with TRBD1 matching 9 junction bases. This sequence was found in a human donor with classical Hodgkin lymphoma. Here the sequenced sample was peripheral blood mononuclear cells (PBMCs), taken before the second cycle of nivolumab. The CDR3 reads CASSEAGTGFHEQFF. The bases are TGTGCCAGCAGTGAAGCCGGGACAGGGTTTCATGAGCAGTTCTTC.